The T cell receptor beta chain under discussion was sequenced for a study of lymphopenia after photon versus proton radiotherapy. Produced via immunoSEQ multiplex PCR; TCRdb's table is partial and in-frame only. The profile shows 24,000 or so clones, 75% to 90% of them singletons. Turning to this clone: Antigen specificity is unknown.

General observations from the study: Survival link was tested only in deceased patients; proton benefit remains a possibility. Photon-treated patients lost naive T cells and TCR diversity; proton-treated stayed stable.

Trimming left V 4 bases short and J 2 bases short, with 12 bases between. Germline V lookup: CDR1 SQVTM, CDR2 ANQGSEA. This CDR3 has 14 amino acids. Sequences were derived from peripheral blood, sampled from a patient treated with photon-based radiotherapy. The TCR comes from a man aged 35 to 55 with gastric cancer. The chain carries TRBV29-1 and TRBJ2-1; D tentatively fits TRBD1 or TRBD2 (6 bases each). CDR3 sequence (DNA): TGCAGCGTTGTACGGGGGCTACCCTACAATGAGCAGTTCTTC. Amino acid sequence: CSVVRGLPYNEQFF.